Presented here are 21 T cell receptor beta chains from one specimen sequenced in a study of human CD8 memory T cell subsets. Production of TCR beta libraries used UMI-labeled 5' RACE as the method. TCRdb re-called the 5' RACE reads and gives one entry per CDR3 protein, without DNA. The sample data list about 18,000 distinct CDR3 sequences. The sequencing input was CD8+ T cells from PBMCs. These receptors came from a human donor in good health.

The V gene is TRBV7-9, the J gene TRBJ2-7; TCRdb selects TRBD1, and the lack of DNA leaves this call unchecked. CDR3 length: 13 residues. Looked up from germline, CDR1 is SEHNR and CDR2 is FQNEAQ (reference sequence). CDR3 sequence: CASSPRTAYEQYF.

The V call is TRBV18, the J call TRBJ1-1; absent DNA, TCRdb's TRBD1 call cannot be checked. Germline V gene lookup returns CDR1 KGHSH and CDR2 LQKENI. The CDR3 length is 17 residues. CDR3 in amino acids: CASSPPGQAGFNTEAFF.

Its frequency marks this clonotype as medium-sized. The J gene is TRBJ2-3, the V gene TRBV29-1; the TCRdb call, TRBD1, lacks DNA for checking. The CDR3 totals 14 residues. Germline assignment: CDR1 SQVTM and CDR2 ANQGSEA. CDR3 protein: CSVEGAGSTDTQYF.

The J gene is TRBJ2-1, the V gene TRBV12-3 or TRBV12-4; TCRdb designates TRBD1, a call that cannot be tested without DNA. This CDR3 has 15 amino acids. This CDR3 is CASSQAGTGVNEQFF.

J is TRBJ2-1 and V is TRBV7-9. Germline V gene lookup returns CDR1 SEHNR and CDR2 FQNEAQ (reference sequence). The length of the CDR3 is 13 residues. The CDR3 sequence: CASSLASGNEQFF.

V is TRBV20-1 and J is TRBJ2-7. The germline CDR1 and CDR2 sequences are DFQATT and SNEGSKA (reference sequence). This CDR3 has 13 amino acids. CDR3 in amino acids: CSARDGSTYEQYF.

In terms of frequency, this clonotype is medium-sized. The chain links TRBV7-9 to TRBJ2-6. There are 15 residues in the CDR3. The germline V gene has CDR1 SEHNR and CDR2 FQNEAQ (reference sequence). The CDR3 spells CASSFYLSGANVLTF.

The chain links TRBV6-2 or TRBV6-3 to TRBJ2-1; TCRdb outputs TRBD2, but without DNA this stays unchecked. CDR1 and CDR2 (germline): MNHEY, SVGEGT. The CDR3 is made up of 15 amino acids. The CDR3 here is CASSDTSGRAYEQFF.

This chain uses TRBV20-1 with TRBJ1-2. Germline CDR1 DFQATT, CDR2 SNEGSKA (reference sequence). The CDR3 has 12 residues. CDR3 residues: CSARATTPGYTF.

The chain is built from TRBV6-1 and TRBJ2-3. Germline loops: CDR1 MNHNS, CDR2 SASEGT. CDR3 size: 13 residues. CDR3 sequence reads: CASSPDSTDTQYF.

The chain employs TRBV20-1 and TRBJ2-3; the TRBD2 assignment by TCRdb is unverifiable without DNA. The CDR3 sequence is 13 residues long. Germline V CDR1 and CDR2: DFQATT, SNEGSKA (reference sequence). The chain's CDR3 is CSASLGPTDTQYF.

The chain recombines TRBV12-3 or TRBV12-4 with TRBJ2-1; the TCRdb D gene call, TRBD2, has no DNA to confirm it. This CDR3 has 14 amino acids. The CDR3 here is CASSLPSRTTEQFF.

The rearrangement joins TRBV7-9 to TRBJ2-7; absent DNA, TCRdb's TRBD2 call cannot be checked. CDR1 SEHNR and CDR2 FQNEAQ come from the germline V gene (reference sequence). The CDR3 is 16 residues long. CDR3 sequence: CASSSGTSGSSYEQYF.

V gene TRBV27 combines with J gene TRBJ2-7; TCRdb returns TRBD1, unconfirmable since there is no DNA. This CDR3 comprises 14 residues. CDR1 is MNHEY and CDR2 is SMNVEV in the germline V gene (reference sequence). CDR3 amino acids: CASSSGQGRGEQYF.

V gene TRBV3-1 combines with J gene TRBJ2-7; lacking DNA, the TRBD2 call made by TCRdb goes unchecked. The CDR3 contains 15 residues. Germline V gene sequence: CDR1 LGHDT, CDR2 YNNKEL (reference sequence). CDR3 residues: CASSQVGSGFYEQYF.

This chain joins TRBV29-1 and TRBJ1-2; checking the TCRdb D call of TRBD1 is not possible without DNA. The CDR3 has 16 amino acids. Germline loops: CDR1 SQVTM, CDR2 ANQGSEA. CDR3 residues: CSVEDSDRGLGGGYTF.

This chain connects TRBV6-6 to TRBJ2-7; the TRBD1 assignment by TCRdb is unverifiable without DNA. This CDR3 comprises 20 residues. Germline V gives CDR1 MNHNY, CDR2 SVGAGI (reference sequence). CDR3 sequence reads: CASSYSPPGTGVTHPYEQYF.

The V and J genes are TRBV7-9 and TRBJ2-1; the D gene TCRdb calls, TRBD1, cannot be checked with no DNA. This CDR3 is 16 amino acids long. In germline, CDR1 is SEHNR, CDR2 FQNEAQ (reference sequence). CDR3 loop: CASSRRSQGIRNEQFF.

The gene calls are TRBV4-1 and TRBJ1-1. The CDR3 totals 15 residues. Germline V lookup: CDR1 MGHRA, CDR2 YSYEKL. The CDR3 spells CASSQDDNMNTEAFF.

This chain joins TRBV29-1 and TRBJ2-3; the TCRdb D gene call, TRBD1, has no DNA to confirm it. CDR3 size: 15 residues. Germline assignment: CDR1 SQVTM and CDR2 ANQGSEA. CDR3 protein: CSAEKGITWADTQYF.

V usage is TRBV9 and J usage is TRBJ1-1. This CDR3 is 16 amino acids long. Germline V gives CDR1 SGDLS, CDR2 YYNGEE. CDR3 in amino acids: CASSVGGSYLNTEAFF.